The 27 T cell receptor beta chains given below trace back to one sample, sequenced in a study of blood T cell repertoires in COVID-19. The table came from immunoSEQ multiplex PCR; TCRdb's copy has only in-frame clones and leaves some out. The repertoire includes some 150,000 clones, about four fifths of them detected once, and roughly 9% sits in the top ten. The sequencing sample was made of peripheral blood. The receptors were gathered from a woman in her 70s with acute or convalescent COVID-19.

This chain connects TRBV4-3 to TRBJ1-1, with D perhaps TRBD1 (6 bases). CDR3 length: 15 residues. The germline V and J ends were trimmed by 0 bases and 6 bases, with 14 bases remaining between them. Germline CDR1 LGHNA, CDR2 YSLEER. Here the CDR3 DNA reads TGCGCCAGCAGCCAAGAGGACAGTGCCAGCTCTGAAGCTTTCTTT. It translates to CASSQEDSASSEAFF.

The chain combines TRBV27 with TRBJ1-6; TRBD1 aligns across 9 bases. Looked up from germline, CDR1 is MNHEY and CDR2 is SMNVEV (reference sequence). This CDR3 has 17 amino acids. V was clipped by 5 bases and J by 4 bases; unmatched bases: 9. CDR3 protein: CASSNWPGQGYNSPLHF. CDR3 DNA sequence: TGTGCCAGCAGTAACTGGCCCGGACAGGGGTATAATTCACCCCTCCACTTT.

This clone occurred a few times. The V call is TRBV3-1 (or the pseudogene TRBV3-2), the J call TRBJ1-2, with 7 bases matching TRBD1. V lost 4 bases, J lost 1 base, and 0 bases stayed unmatched. CDR1 and CDR2 (germline): LGHDT, YNNKEL (reference sequence). This CDR3 has 13 residues. CDR3: CASSRQGNYGYTF. The CDR3 coding sequence is TGTGCCAGCAGCCGACAGGGTAACTATGGCTACACCTTC.

The chain joins TRBV27 to TRBJ2-7; 10 bases are a match to TRBD1. In germline, CDR1 is MNHEY, CDR2 SMNVEV (reference sequence). The V gene end was trimmed by 5 bases and the J gene end by 4 bases; junction bases not matched to a gene: 2. The CDR3 sequence is 13 residues long. The CDR3 protein is CASSPDRGYEQYF. The CDR3, as DNA: TGTGCCAGCAGTCCGGACAGGGGGTACGAGCAGTACTTC.

This clone has only one observation. The rearrangement links TRBV6-2 or TRBV6-3 to TRBJ1-5; possibly TRBD1 for D (6 bases). Trimming pared 0 bases from V and 10 bases from J, leaving 13 bases between. The length of the CDR3 is 14 residues. The germline V gene encodes CDR1 MNHEY and CDR2 SVGEGT. DNA of the CDR3: TGTGCCAGCAGTTACTCTGGGACAAATCTCCCCCAGCATTTT. Its translation: CASSYSGTNLPQHF.

The V call is TRBV3-1 (or the pseudogene TRBV3-2), the J call TRBJ2-4; D gene uncertain. Germline values: CDR1 LGHDT, CDR2 YNNKEL (reference sequence). The CDR3 loop spans 14 amino acids. Trimming took 1 base from V and 16 from J, leaving 20 bases between them. The CDR3 DNA sequence: TGTGCCAGCAGCCAAGGGCGTAGCCCCTCGAGCTACTACTTC. Protein product: CASSQGRSPSSYYF.

This chain connects TRBV5-6 to TRBJ1-1; possibly TRBD1 for D (6 bases). The CDR3 length is 15 residues. Germline V gives CDR1 SGHDT, CDR2 YYEEEE. V lost 2 bases to trimming and J lost 4 bases, with 15 bases between them. CDR3 DNA sequence: TGTGCCAGCAGCTTTTTAGGGCAGGGGAGCACTGAAGCTTTCTTT. Translated: CASSFLGQGSTEAFF.

The V and J genes are TRBV11-3 and TRBJ1-1; D is perhaps TRBD1 (5 bases). V was cut by 7 bases and J by 3 bases, with 12 bases left in between. Germline-derived CDR1 and CDR2 are SGHNT and YENEEA. This CDR3 is 13 amino acids long. Written as DNA, the CDR3 is TGTGCCAGCATCCTAGAACAGGACACTGAAGCTTTCTTT. As protein: CASILEQDTEAFF. Looking up the rest from reference TRBV11-3 and TRBJ1-1 gives the full variable domain: EAGVVQSPRYKIIEKKQPVAFWCNPISGHNTLYWYLQNLGQGPELLIRYENEEAVDDSQLPKDRFSAERLKGVDSTLKIQPAELGDSAVYLCASILEQDTEAFFGQGTRLTVV.

The chain uses TRBV28 and TRBJ1-5; no reliable D call. Germline V lookup: CDR1 MDHEN, CDR2 SYDVKM. Trimming stripped 1 base from V and 0 bases from J, with 16 bases between. The CDR3 spans 18 residues. In DNA, the CDR3 is TGTGCCAGCAGTTTATTGGGCCGGAGGCTTAATAGCAATCAGCCCCAGCATTTT. Translating gives CASSLLGRRLNSNQPQHF.

CDR3 coding DNA: TGTGCCAGCAGTTACTCGGCAGACGAGGGCTATGGCTACACCTTC. This gives the protein CASSYSADEGYGYTF. This rearrangement joins TRBV6-5 to TRBJ1-2; no clear D gene. This CDR3 region has 15 residues. V was pared by 0 bases and J by 4 bases, with 12 bases between. Germline V gives CDR1 MNHEY, CDR2 SVGAGI.

This clone is medium-sized within its sample. This rearrangement joins TRBV7-9 to TRBJ2-7; TRBD1 matches at 9 bases. The CDR3 has 15 residues. V was clipped by 1 base and J by 4 bases; unmatched bases: 5. Per germline, CDR1 SEHNR and CDR2 FQNEAQ (reference sequence). In DNA, the CDR3 is TGTGCCAGCAGCTTAGGCGTGACAGGGGGATACGAGCAGTACTTC. Its protein product is CASSLGVTGGYEQYF. Based on the CDR3 plus reference TRBV7-9 and TRBJ2-7, the full variable domain is DTGVSQNPRHKITKRGQNVTFRCDPISEHNRLYWYRQTLGQGPEFLTYFQNEAQLEKSRLLSDRFSAERPKGSFSTLEIQRTEQGDSAMYLCASSLGVTGGYEQYFGPGTRLTVT.

This clone was seen more than once but under ten times. This chain uses TRBV6-5 with TRBJ1-4; D might be TRBD1 (5 bases). The germline V gene encodes CDR1 MNHEY and CDR2 SVGAGI. The CDR3 is made up of 14 amino acids. Trimming left V 5 bases short and J 8 bases short, with 15 bases between. CDR3: CASSPQIAGEKLFF. DNA for the CDR3: TGTGCCAGCAGTCCCCAAATCGCAGGGGAAAAACTGTTTTTT.

This clone occurred once. The V call is TRBV11-3, the J call TRBJ2-1, with D maybe TRBD2 (6 bases). CDR3 length: 13 residues. With 4 bases removed from V and 5 bases from J, the gap between germline ends came to 9 bases. Germline V CDR1 and CDR2: SGHNT, YENEEA. DNA of the CDR3: TGTGCCAGCAGCTCGGGAGAACACAATGAGCAGTTCTTC. It is translated as CASSSGEHNEQFF. Drawing the rest from reference TRBV11-3 and TRBJ2-1, the complete variable domain is EAGVVQSPRYKIIEKKQPVAFWCNPISGHNTLYWYLQNLGQGPELLIRYENEEAVDDSQLPKDRFSAERLKGVDSTLKIQPAELGDSAVYLCASSSGEHNEQFFGPGTRLTVL.

This chain uses TRBV4-2 with TRBJ1-3; a possible D gene is TRBD1 (5 bases). Germline loops: CDR1 LGHNA, CDR2 YNFKEQ. The ends were cut back, 0 bases at V and 1 base at J, with 13 bases in the middle. The CDR3 length is 17 residues. CDR3 sequence reads: CASSQEQGLDSGNTIYF. CDR3 coding DNA: TGTGCCAGCAGCCAAGAGCAGGGATTAGATTCTGGAAACACCATATATTTT.

This chain uses TRBV28 with TRBJ1-3; D might be TRBD1 (6 bases). The CDR3 length is 14 residues. The germline CDR1 and CDR2 sequences are MDHEN and SYDVKM. V was pared by 5 bases and J by 3 bases, with 11 bases between. The chain's CDR3 is CASSPWGLGNTIYF. The CDR3 bases are TGTGCCAGCAGTCCCTGGGGGCTTGGAAACACCATATATTTT.

The V gene is TRBV7-8, the J gene TRBJ1-2, with D uncertain. Deletions cut 5 bases from V and 4 bases from J, with 14 bases between. The V gene's germline CDR1 is SGHVS and CDR2 FQNEAQ. This CDR3 is 14 amino acids long. This chain's CDR3 is CASSPGAGFYGYTF. The DNA for the CDR3 is TGTGCCAGCAGCCCGGGAGCAGGATTCTATGGCTACACCTTC. Drawing the rest from reference TRBV7-8 and TRBJ1-2, the complete variable domain is GAGVSQSPRYKVAKRGQDVALRCDPISGHVSLFWYQQALGQGPEFLTYFQNEAQLDKSGLPSDRFFAERPEGSVSTLKIQRTQQEDSAVYLCASSPGAGFYGYTFGSGTRLTVV.

The genes are TRBV18 and TRBJ1-1; D ambiguous. The germline CDR1 and CDR2 sequences are KGHSH and LQKENI. V was trimmed by 3 bases and J by 1 base, leaving 9 bases between them. The CDR3 is 14 residues long. CDR3 region: CASSPPTPNTEAFF. The CDR3 DNA follows: TGTGCCAGCTCACCTCCGACACCGAACACTGAAGCTTTCTTT.

The genes are TRBV28 and TRBJ2-2; tentatively, D is TRBD2 (6 bases). Trimming left V 5 bases short and J 0 bases short, with 13 bases between. Germline values: CDR1 MDHEN, CDR2 SYDVKM. This CDR3 is 16 amino acids long. Here the CDR3 reads CASSVTGDPNTGELFF. The CDR3 DNA reads TGTGCCAGCAGTGTGACGGGGGATCCGAACACCGGGGAGCTGTTTTTT.

The J gene is TRBJ2-7, the V gene TRBV19; 8 bases agree with TRBD2. This CDR3 spans 16 amino acids. Unmatched junction bases numbered 9, after V lost 3 bases and J lost 2 bases. Germline assignment: CDR1 LNHDA and CDR2 SQIVND (reference sequence). The chain's CDR3 is CASSISPLAETYEQYF. The CDR3 nucleotides are TGTGCCAGTAGTATTTCCCCACTAGCGGAGACCTACGAGCAGTACTTC.

This clone has only one observation. The J gene is TRBJ1-6, the V gene TRBV6-4; a possible D gene is TRBD1 (5 bases). CDR3 length: 16 amino acids. Germline-derived CDR1 and CDR2 are MRHNA and SNTAGT. Trimming left V 7 bases short and J 7 bases short, with 20 bases between. CDR3 DNA sequence: TGTGCCAGCATCTCTCTTAGTTCCCACAGGAATTCACCCCTCCACTTT. Protein: CASISLSSHRNSPLHF.

The chain has TRBV6-5 and TRBJ2-7; a possible D gene is TRBD1 (6 bases). CDR1 is MNHEY and CDR2 is SVGAGI in the germline V gene. The CDR3 is made up of 14 amino acids. V was pared by 5 bases and J by 2 bases, with 13 bases between. The CDR3, as DNA: TGTGCCAGCAGTCTCTCCAGGGGCCCCTACGAGCAGTACTTC. Protein product: CASSLSRGPYEQYF.

Only a few counts were recorded for this clone. V and J are TRBV4-3 and TRBJ2-7, with 13 bases fitting TRBD2. There are 15 residues in the CDR3. The germline V gene encodes CDR1 LGHNA and CDR2 YSLEER. The J segment lost 1 base and the V segment lost 6 bases, leaving 3 bases of the junction unmatched. The CDR3 here is CASSQLAGGSYEQYF. The CDR3 nucleotides are TGCGCCAGCAGTCAACTAGCGGGAGGGTCCTACGAGCAGTACTTC.

The V and J genes are TRBV7-2 and TRBJ1-5, with 8 bases aligning to TRBD1. With V trimmed by 5 bases and J by 9 bases, 9 bases remained unmatched. Germline V lookup: CDR1 SGHTA, CDR2 FQGNSA. This CDR3 comprises 14 residues. The DNA for the CDR3 is TGTGCCAGCAGCATAGACAGGGGTGAGAGGCCCCAGCATTTT. Translation: CASSIDRGERPQHF. The whole variable domain, remainder taken from reference TRBV7-2 and TRBJ1-5, is GAGVSQSPSNKVTEKGKDVELRCDPISGHTALYWYRQSLGQGLEFLIYFQGNSAPDKSGLPSDRFSAERTGGSVSTLTIQRTQQEDSAVYLCASSIDRGERPQHFGDGTRLSIL.

The chain links TRBV5-6 to TRBJ1-2; 8 bases agree with TRBD1. Germline loops: CDR1 SGHDT, CDR2 YYEEEE. V lost 4 bases, J lost 1 base, and 3 bases stayed unmatched. The CDR3 is 14 amino acids. In DNA form, the CDR3 reads TGTGCCAGCAGCCCGACAGGGGATAACTATGGCTACACCTTC. Translated: CASSPTGDNYGYTF.

This sequence joins TRBV11-1 and TRBJ2-7; TRBD1 aligns across 8 bases. Germline CDR1 is SGHAT and CDR2 is FQDESV (reference sequence). V shed 8 bases, J shed 6 bases, and the junction held 9 bases outside the gene matches. CDR3 size: 13 residues. This chain's CDR3 is CASRSGGASEQYF. CDR3 DNA: TGTGCCAGCCGATCAGGGGGCGCGAGCGAGCAGTACTTC. The full variable domain, with the rest looked up from reference TRBV11-1 and TRBJ2-7, is EAEVAQSPRYKITEKSQAVAFWCDPISGHATLYWYRQILGQGPELLVQFQDESVVDDSQLPKDRFSAERLKGVDSTLKIQPAELGDSAMYLCASRSGGASEQYFGPGTRLTVT.

V gene TRBV5-1 combines with J gene TRBJ2-2; the match to TRBD2 covers 13 bases. CDR1 and CDR2 from the germline V gene are SGHRS and YFSETQ. The CDR3 has 19 amino acids. With V trimmed by 3 bases and J by 1 base, 9 bases remained unmatched. CDR3 DNA: TGCGCCAGCAGCTCAATATTCGGACTAGCGGGAGAGAACACCGGGGAGCTGTTTTTT. Amino acid sequence: CASSSIFGLAGENTGELFF. The whole variable domain, remainder taken from reference TRBV5-1 and TRBJ2-2, is KAGVTQTPRYLIKTRGQQVTLSCSPISGHRSVSWYQQTPGQGLQFLFEYFSETQRNKGNFPGRFSGRQFSNSRSEMNVSTLELGDSALYLCASSSIFGLAGENTGELFFGEGSRLTVL.

The chain combines TRBV7-2 with TRBJ1-1; tentatively, D is TRBD1 (6 bases). The CDR3 extends over 15 amino acids. CDR1 and CDR2 from the germline V gene are SGHTA and FQGNSA. V was clipped by 6 bases and J by 4 bases, with 18 bases between them. The CDR3 sequence: CASSLAGEWGTEAFF. The DNA for the CDR3 is TGTGCCAGCAGTCTAGCAGGGGAGTGGGGCACTGAAGCTTTCTTT.